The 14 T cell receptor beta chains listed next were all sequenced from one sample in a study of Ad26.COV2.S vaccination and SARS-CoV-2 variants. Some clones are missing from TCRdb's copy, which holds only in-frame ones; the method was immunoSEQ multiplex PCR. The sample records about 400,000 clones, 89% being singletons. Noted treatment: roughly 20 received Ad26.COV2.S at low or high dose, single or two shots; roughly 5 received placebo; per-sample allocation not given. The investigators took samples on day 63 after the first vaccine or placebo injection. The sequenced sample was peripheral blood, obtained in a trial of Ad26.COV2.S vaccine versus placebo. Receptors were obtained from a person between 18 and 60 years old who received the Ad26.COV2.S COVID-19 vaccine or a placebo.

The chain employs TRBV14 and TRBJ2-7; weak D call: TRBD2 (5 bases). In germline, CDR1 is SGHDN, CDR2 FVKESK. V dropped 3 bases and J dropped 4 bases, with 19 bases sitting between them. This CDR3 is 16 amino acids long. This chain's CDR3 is CASSQRMPGGPYEQYF. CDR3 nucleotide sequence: TGTGCCAGCAGCCAGAGGATGCCAGGAGGCCCTTACGAGCAGTACTTC.

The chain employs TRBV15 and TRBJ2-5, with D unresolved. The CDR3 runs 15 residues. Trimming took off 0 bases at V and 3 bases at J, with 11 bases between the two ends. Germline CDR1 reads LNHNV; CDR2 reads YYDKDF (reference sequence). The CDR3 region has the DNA TGTGCCACCAGCAGAGAAATGGGCCTTGAAGAGACCCAGTACTTC. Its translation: CATSREMGLEETQYF. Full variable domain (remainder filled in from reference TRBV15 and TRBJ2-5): DAMVIQNPRYQVTQFGKPVTLSCSQTLNHNVMYWYQQKSSQAPKLLFHYYDKDFNNEADTPDNFQSRRPNTSFCFLDIRSPGLGDTAMYLCATSREMGLEETQYFGPGTRLLVL.

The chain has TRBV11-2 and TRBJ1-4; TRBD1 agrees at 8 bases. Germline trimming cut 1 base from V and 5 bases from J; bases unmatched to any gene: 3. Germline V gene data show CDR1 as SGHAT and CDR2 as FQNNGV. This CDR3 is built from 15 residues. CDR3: CASSLGRGLNEKLFF. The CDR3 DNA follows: TGTGCCAGCAGCTTAGGCAGGGGGCTGAATGAAAAACTGTTTTTT.

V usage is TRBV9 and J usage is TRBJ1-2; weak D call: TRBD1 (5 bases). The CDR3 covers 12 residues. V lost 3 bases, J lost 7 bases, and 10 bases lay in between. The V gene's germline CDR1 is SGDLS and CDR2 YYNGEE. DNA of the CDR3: TGTGCCAGCAGCGCCCAGGGTACTGGCTACACCTTC. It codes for CASSAQGTGYTF.

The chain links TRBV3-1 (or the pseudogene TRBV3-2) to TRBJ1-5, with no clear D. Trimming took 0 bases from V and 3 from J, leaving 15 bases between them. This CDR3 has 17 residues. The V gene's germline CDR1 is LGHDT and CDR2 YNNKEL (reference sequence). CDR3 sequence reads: CASSQDPPGILNQPQHF. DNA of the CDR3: TGTGCCAGCAGCCAAGATCCACCCGGGATTCTCAATCAGCCCCAGCATTTT.

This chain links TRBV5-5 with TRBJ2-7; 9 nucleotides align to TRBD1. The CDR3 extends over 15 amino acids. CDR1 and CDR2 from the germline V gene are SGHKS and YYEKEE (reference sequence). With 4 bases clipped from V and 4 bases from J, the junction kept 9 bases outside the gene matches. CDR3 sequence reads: CASSLLGQGSYEQYF. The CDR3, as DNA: TGTGCCAGCAGCCTACTCGGACAGGGGAGTTACGAGCAGTACTTC.

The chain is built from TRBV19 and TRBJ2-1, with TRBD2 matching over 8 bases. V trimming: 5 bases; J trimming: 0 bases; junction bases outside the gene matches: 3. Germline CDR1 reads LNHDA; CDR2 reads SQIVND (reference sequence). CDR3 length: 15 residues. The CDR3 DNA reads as TGTGCCAGTAGTTCCAGCGGGGGCTCCTACAATGAGCAGTTCTTC. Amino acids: CASSSSGGSYNEQFF. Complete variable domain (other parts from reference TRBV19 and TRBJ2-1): DGGITQSPKYLFRKEGQNVTLSCEQNLNHDAMYWYRQDPGQGLRLIYYSQIVNDFQKGDIAEGYSVSREKKESFPLTVTSAQKNPTAFYLCASSSSGGSYNEQFFGPGTRLTVL.

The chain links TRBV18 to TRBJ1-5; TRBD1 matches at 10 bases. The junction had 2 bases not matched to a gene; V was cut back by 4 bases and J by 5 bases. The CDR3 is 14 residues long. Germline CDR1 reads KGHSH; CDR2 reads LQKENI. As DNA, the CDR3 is TGTGCCAGCTCACAGACAGGGGGCCATCAGCCCCAGCATTTT. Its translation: CASSQTGGHQPQHF.

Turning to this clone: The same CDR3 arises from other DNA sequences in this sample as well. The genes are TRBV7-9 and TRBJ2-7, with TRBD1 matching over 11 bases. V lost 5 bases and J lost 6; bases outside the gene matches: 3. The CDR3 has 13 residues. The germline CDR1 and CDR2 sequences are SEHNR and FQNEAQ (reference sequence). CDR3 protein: CASSLGTGGEQYF. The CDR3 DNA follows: TGTGCCAGCAGCCTAGGGACAGGGGGCGAGCAGTACTTC.

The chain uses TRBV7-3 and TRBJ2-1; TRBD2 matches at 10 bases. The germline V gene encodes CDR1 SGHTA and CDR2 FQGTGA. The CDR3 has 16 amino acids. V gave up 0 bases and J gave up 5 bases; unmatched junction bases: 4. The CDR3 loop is CASSLTGTSDHNEQFF. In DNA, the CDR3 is TGTGCCAGCAGCTTAACGGGGACTAGCGATCACAATGAGCAGTTCTTC. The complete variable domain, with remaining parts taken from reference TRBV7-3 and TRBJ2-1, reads GAGVSQTPSNKVTEKGKYVELRCDPISGHTALYWYRQSLGQGPEFLIYFQGTGAADDSGLPNDRFFAVRPEGSVSTLKIQRTERGDSAVYLCASSLTGTSDHNEQFFGPGTRLTVL.

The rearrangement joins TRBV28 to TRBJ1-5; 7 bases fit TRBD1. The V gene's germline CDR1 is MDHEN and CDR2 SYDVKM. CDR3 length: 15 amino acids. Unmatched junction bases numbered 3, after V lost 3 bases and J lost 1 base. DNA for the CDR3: TGTGCCAGCAGTTTCGACAGGGAGAGCAATCAGCCCCAGCATTTT. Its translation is CASSFDRESNQPQHF.

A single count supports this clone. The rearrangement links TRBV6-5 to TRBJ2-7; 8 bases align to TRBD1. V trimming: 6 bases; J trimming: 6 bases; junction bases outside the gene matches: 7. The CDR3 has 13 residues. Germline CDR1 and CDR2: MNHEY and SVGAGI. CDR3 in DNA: TGTGCCAGCAGCCCAGGGGGCTCTGGCGAGCAGTACTTC. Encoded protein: CASSPGGSGEQYF.

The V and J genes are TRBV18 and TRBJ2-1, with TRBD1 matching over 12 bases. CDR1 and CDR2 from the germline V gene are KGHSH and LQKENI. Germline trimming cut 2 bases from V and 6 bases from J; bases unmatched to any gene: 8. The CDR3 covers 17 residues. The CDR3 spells CASSPGMGQGARNEQFF. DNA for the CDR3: TGTGCCAGCTCACCAGGAATGGGACAGGGGGCCCGCAATGAGCAGTTCTTC. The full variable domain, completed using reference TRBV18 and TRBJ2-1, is NAGVMQNPRHLVRRRGQEARLRCSPMKGHSHVYWYRQLPEEGLKFMVYLQKENIIDESGMPKERFSAEFPKEGPSILRIQQVVRGDSAAYFCASSPGMGQGARNEQFFGPGTRLTVL.

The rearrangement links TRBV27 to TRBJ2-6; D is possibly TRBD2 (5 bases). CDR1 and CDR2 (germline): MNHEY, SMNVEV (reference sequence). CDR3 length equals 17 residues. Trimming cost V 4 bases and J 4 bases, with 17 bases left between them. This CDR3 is CASSWNPAGLGANVLTF. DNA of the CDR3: TGTGCCAGCAGTTGGAATCCCGCGGGCTTGGGGGCCAACGTCCTGACTTTC.